This is a list of T cell receptor beta chains from one sample in a study of control samples from healthy donors and cancer patients. Using immunoSEQ multiplex PCR, the repertoire was profiled, and TCRdb retains in-frame clones only, with some absent. The data contain 85,000 to 90,000 clones, 70% to 90% of them singletons. The sequenced sample consisted of blood. The receptor source for this set is a woman aged 40 to 50 in good health. CDR3s include the opening cysteine and the closing phenylalanine or tryptophan. The D gene is left open where the match is weak. Only part of the rows carry a size: once, few, many, or a class if the clone is expanded.

>NA|16|TRBV5-1|NA|TRBJ1-2
CASSLSLTGTQYGYTF
TGCGCCAGCAGCTTGTCCCTAACCGGGACTCAATATGGCTACACCTTC
>TRBD1|15|TRBV30|NA|TRBJ1-2
CAWSDGRDRDYGYTF
TGTGCCTGGAGTGATGGCCGGGACAGGGACTATGGCTACACCTTC
>NA|17|TRBV19|NA|TRBJ1-5
CASTPIVGQNYGQPQHF
TGTGCCAGTACCCCGATCGTAGGACAGAATTATGGGCAGCCCCAGCATTTT
>NA|14|TRBV4-2|NA|TRBJ2-7
CASSLGGASYEQYF
TGTGCCAGCAGCCTTGGGGGGGCCTCCTACGAGCAGTACTTC
>NA|16|TRBV7-9|once|TRBJ2-6
CASSFPLSSGANVLTF
TGTGCCAGCAGCTTCCCCCTCTCATCTGGGGCCAACGTCCTGACTTTC
>NA|12|TRBV9|once|TRBJ2-7
CASRLPSYEQYF
TGTGCCAGCAGACTCCCCTCCTACGAGCAGTACTTC
>TRBD1|13|TRBV6-5|NA|TRBJ2-7
CASSYWTGYEQYF
TGTGCCAGCAGTTACTGGACAGGGTACGAGCAGTACTTC
>TRBD2|15|TRBV2|NA|TRBJ2-3
CASSVGTTNTDTQYF
TGTGCCAGCAGTGTAGGGACTACGAACACAGATACGCAGTATTTT
>TRBD1|14|TRBV29-1|NA|TRBJ1-2
CSVEGDSRDYGYTF
TGCAGCGTTGAAGGGGACAGTCGAGACTATGGCTACACCTTC
>TRBD1|13|TRBV13|NA|TRBJ1-1
CASSSGQGFKAFF
TGTGCCAGCAGCTCGGGACAGGGGTTTAAAGCTTTCTTT
>NA|16|TRBV18|NA|TRBJ1-3
CASSPDSLPSGNTIYF
TGTGCCAGCTCACCAGACAGCCTACCCTCTGGAAACACCATATATTTT
>NA|12|TRBV3-1/TRBV3-2|NA|TRBJ1-6
CASSQEMSPLHF
TGTGCCAGCAGCCAAGAGATGTCACCCCTCCACTTT
>NA|13|TRBV18|NA|TRBJ2-3
CASSPPSDDTQYF
TGTGCCAGCTCACCACCCTCCGACGATACGCAGTATTTT
>NA|14|TRBV5-4|NA|TRBJ1-2
CASSLQTAFYGYTF
TGTGCCAGCAGCTTGCAGACAGCTTTCTATGGCTACACCTTC
>TRBD1|15|TRBV11-3|once|TRBJ1-6
CASSLRTGAGSPLHF
TGTGCCAGCAGCCTTCGGACAGGGGCCGGTTCACCCCTCCACTTT
>TRBD1|14|TRBV3-1/TRBV3-2|NA|TRBJ2-5
CASSQERDRETQYF
TGTGCCAGCAGCCAAGAGAGGGACAGGGAGACCCAGTACTTC
>NA|12|TRBV3-1/TRBV3-2|NA|TRBJ2-7
CASSPTGVEQYF
TGTGCCAGCAGCCCCACCGGGGTCGAGCAGTACTTC
>NA|15|TRBV19|NA|TRBJ1-1
CASSIPWTANTEAFF
TGTGCCAGTAGTATTCCCTGGACAGCGAACACTGAAGCTTTCTTT
>NA|14|TRBV7-2|NA|TRBJ2-5
CASSQGQQEETQYF
TGTGCCAGCAGCCAAGGACAGCAAGAAGAGACCCAGTACTTC
>NA|10|TRBV29-1|NA|TRBJ1-2
CSATDYGYTF
TGCAGCGCGACAGACTATGGCTACACCTTC
>NA|17|TRBV5-1|NA|TRBJ1-4
CASSLSFLGGTLEKLFF
TGCGCCAGCAGCTTGAGTTTTTTGGGCGGGACACTGGAAAAACTGTTTTTT
>NA|14|TRBV14|NA|TRBJ1-5
CASSPSGDYQPQHF
TGTGCCAGCAGCCCGAGCGGGGATTATCAGCCCCAGCATTTT
>TRBD1|16|TRBV7-2|NA|TRBJ2-2
CASSITGTGGTGELFF
TGTGCCAGCAGCATAACCGGGACAGGGGGTACCGGGGAGCTGTTTTTT
>TRBD2|17|TRBV12-5|NA|TRBJ2-3
CASGLGVAGGVTDTQYF
TGTGCTAGTGGTTTGGGAGTAGCGGGGGGAGTCACAGATACGCAGTATTTT
>NA|15|TRBV9|NA|TRBJ1-5
CASSVSDLSNQPQHF
TGTGCCAGCAGCGTATCTGACCTTAGCAATCAGCCCCAGCATTTT
>NA|15|TRBV4-3|NA|TRBJ1-2
CASSPQRPANYGYTF
TGCGCCAGCAGCCCGCAGCGGCCAGCTAACTATGGCTACACCTTC
>NA|16|TRBV7-8|NA|TRBJ2-1
CASTQLADSSYNEQFF
TGTGCCAGCACTCAGTTAGCGGATAGCTCCTACAATGAGCAGTTCTTC
>NA|13|TRBV5-1|NA|TRBJ1-4
CASSQDPNEKLFF
TGCGCCAGCAGCCAGGACCCTAATGAAAAACTGTTTTTT
>NA|16|TRBV11-3|NA|TRBJ2-1
CASSRGATTAYNEQFF
TGTGCCAGCAGCCGAGGGGCCACGACGGCCTACAATGAGCAGTTCTTC
>NA|14|TRBV29-1|NA|TRBJ2-2
CSVGHAGYTGELFF
TGCAGCGTGGGCCATGCAGGATACACCGGGGAGCTGTTTTTT
>TRBD1|16|TRBV7-2|NA|TRBJ2-5
CASSLQGTGDPKTQYF
TGTGCCAGCAGCTTACAAGGGACAGGGGACCCAAAGACCCAGTACTTC
>NA|11|TRBV30|NA|TRBJ2-2
CAWTGTGELFF
TGTGCCTGGACCGGGACCGGGGAGCTGTTTTTT
>NA|13|TRBV3-1/TRBV3-2|few|TRBJ1-5
CASSPGEDQPQHF
TGTGCCAGCAGCCCCGGCGAGGATCAGCCCCAGCATTTT
>NA|14|TRBV19|NA|TRBJ2-4
CASSIDRAKNIQYF
TGTGCCAGTAGTATCGACAGAGCCAAAAACATTCAGTACTTC
>NA|15|TRBV10-3|NA|TRBJ1-2
CAISDQGIDRYGYTF
TGTGCCATCAGTGACCAAGGAATCGACCGTTATGGCTACACCTTC
>NA|15|TRBV7-2|NA|TRBJ1-2
CASSLVFRGVSGYTF
TGTGCCAGCAGCTTAGTGTTCCGGGGCGTAAGTGGCTACACCTTC
>NA|15|TRBV7-9|few|TRBJ1-1
CASSQRNREDTEAFF
TGTGCCAGCAGCCAACGCAACAGGGAGGACACTGAAGCTTTCTTT
>TRBD1|14|TRBV15|NA|TRBJ1-5
CATSSQGGNQPQHF
TGTGCCACCAGCAGCCAGGGGGGCAATCAGCCCCAGCATTTT
>NA|15|TRBV21-1|NA|TRBJ1-2
CASSSGIRANYGYTF
TGTGCCAGCAGCAGCGGTATACGCGCGAACTATGGCTACACCTTC
>NA|14|TRBV3-1/TRBV3-2|NA|TRBJ1-2
CASTIGGGDYGYTF
TGTGCCAGCACTATCGGGGGTGGGGACTATGGCTACACCTTC
>NA|12|TRBV6-5|once|TRBJ2-1
CASSPRDTPEFF
TGTGCCAGCAGTCCCCGGGACACCCCGGAGTTCTTC
>TRBD1|14|TRBV3-1/TRBV3-2|NA|TRBJ1-4
CASSLDRGGEKLFF
TGTGCCAGCAGCCTCGACAGGGGAGGTGAAAAACTGTTTTTT
>TRBD1|17|TRBV19|NA|TRBJ2-7
CASSNPGTGGRTYEQYF
TGTGCCAGTAGTAACCCCGGGACAGGGGGCAGGACCTACGAGCAGTACTTC
>TRBD2|16|TRBV19|NA|TRBJ2-1
CASSRARGSSYNEQFF
TGTGCCAGTAGTCGGGCGCGGGGGAGCTCCTACAATGAGCAGTTCTTC
>NA|12|TRBV3-1/TRBV3-2|NA|TRBJ1-2
CASSQGRGGYTF
TGTGCCAGCAGCCAAGGTAGGGGTGGCTACACCTTC
>TRBD2|16|TRBV7-2|few|TRBJ2-1
CASSPLGLAGSNEQFF
TGTGCCAGCAGCCCCTTGGGACTAGCGGGGAGTAATGAGCAGTTCTTC
>NA|15|TRBV18|NA|TRBJ2-6
CASSPGPVGANVLTF
TGTGCCAGCTCACCGGGGCCGGTGGGGGCCAACGTCCTGACTTTC
>NA|14|TRBV9|NA|TRBJ1-1
CASSVGGYRAEAFF
TGTGCCAGCAGCGTAGGCGGATACAGGGCGGAAGCTTTCTTT
>NA|14|TRBV29-1|once|TRBJ1-2
CSVYRAAGDYGYTF
TGCAGCGTTTACAGGGCAGCGGGGGACTATGGCTACACCTTC
>NA|13|TRBV12-5|NA|TRBJ1-2
CASGLTSNYGYTF
TGTGCTAGTGGTTTGACCTCTAACTATGGCTACACCTTC
>NA|12|TRBV28|NA|TRBJ1-6
CASHTGNSPLHF
TGTGCCAGCCATACAGGGAATTCACCCCTCCACTTT
>TRBD1|16|TRBV24-1|NA|TRBJ2-2
CATSDLDRGGTGELFF
TGTGCCACCAGTGATCTTGACAGGGGGGGCACCGGGGAGCTGTTTTTT
>NA|11|TRBV7-2|NA|TRBJ2-2
CVRQITGELFF
TGTGTCAGGCAGATCACCGGGGAGCTGTTTTTT
>NA|14|TRBV11-2|NA|TRBJ1-2
CASSLDLEGYGYTF
TGTGCCAGCAGCTTAGATCTCGAGGGCTATGGCTACACCTTC
>NA|14|TRBV5-5|NA|TRBJ2-3
CASWQDRGTDTQYF
TGTGCCAGCTGGCAGGACAGAGGCACAGATACGCAGTATTTT
>NA|16|TRBV18|NA|TRBJ2-7
CASSPGALSSSYEQYF
TGTGCCAGCTCACCAGGGGCTCTCAGTAGCTCCTACGAGCAGTACTTC
>NA|14|TRBV4-1|NA|TRBJ1-1
CASSQGQIYTEAFF
TGCGCCAGCAGCCAAGGACAGATCTACACTGAAGCTTTCTTT
>NA|13|TRBV11-3|NA|TRBJ1-2
CASSPGTEYGYTF
TGTGCCAGCAGCCCCGGGACTGAGTATGGCTACACCTTC
>TRBD1|15|TRBV2|NA|TRBJ2-2
CASSEGQGPTGELFF
TGTGCCAGCAGTGAGGGACAGGGTCCCACCGGGGAGCTGTTTTTT